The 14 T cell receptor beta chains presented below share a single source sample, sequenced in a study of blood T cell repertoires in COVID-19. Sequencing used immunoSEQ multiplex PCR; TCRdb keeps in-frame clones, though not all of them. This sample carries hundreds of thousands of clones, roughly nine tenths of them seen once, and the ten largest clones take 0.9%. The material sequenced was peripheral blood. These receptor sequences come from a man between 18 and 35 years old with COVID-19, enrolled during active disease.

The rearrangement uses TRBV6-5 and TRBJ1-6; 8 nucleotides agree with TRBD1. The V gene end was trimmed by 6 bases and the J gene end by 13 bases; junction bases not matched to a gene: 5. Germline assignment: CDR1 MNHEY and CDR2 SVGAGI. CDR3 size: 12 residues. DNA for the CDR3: TGTGCCAGCAGGGGGGGGACAGGCCCCCTCCACTTT. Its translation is CASRGGTGPLHF.

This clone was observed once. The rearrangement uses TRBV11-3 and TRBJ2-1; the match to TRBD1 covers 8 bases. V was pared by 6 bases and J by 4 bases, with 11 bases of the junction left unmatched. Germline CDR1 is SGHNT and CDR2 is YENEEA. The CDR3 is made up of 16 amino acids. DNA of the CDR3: TGTGCCAGCAGGCTCCTCAGGGGGCGTCCGTACAATGAGCAGTTCTTC. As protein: CASRLLRGRPYNEQFF.

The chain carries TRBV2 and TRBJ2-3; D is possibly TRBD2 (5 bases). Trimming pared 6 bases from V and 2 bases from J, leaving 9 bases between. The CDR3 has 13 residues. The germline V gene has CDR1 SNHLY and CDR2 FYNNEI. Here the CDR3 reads CASREDFTDTQYF. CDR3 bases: TGTGCCAGCAGGGAGGATTTCACAGATACGCAGTATTTT.

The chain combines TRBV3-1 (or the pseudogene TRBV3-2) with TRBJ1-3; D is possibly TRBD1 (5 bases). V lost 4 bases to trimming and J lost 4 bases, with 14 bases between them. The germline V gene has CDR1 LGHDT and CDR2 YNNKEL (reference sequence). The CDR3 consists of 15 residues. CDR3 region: CASSLSGGAGNTIYF. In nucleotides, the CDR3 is TGTGCCAGCAGCCTATCGGGAGGGGCAGGAAACACCATATATTTT.

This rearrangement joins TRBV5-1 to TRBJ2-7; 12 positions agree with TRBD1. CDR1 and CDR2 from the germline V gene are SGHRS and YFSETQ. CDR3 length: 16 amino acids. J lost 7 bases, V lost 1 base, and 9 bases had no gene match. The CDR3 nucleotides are TGCGCCAGCAGCTTGTCTCCGGGACAGGGGGCTGCGGAGCAGTACTTC. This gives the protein CASSLSPGQGAAEQYF.

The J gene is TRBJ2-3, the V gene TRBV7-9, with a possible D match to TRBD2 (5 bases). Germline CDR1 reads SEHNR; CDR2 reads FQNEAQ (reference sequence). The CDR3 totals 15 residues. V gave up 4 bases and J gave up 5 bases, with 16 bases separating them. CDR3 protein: CASSSGNYEGDTQYF. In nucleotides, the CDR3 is TGTGCCAGCAGCTCAGGAAACTACGAGGGAGATACGCAGTATTTT.

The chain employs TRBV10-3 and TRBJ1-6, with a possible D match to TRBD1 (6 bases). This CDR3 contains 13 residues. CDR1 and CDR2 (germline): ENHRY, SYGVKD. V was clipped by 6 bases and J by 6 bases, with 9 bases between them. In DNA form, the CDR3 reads TGTGCCATCAGCGGACAGCCTAATTCACCCCTCCACTTT. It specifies CAISGQPNSPLHF.

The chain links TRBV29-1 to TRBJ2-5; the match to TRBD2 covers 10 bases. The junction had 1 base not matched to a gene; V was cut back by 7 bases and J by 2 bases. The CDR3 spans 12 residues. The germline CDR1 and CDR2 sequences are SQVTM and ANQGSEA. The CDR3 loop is CSATSGQETQYF. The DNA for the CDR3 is TGCAGCGCGACTAGCGGGCAAGAGACCCAGTACTTC.

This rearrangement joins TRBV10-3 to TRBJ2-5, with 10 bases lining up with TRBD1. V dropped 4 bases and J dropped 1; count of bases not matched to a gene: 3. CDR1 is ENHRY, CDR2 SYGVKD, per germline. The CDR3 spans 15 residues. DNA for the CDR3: TGTGCCATCAGTGGCCGGACAGGGGGCCAAGAGACCCAGTACTTC. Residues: CAISGRTGGQETQYF.

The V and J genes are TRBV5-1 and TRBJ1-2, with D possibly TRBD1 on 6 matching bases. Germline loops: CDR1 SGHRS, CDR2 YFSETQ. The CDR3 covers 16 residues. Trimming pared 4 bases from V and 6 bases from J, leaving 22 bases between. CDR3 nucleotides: TGCGCCAGCAGCCCGGACCGGGACAATTGGTTAAATGGCTACACCTTC. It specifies CASSPDRDNWLNGYTF.

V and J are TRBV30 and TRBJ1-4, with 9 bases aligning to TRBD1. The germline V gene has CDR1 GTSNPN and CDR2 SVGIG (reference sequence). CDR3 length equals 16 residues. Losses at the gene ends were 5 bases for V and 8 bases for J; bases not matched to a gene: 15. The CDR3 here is CAWEGTVDRGYEKLFF. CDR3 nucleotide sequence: TGTGCCTGGGAGGGGACCGTGGACAGGGGATACGAAAAACTGTTTTTT.

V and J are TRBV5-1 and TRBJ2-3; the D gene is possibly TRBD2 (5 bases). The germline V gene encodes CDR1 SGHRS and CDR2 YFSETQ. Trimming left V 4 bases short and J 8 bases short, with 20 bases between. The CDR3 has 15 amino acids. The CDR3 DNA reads TGCGCCAGCAGCCCAAAGACGGCGGGTGAACCTACGCAGTATTTT. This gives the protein CASSPKTAGEPTQYF.

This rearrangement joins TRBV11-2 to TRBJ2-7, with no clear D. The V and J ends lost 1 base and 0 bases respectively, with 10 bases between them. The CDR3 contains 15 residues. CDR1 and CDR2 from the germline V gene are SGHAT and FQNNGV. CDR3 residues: CASSLGLLVSYEQYF. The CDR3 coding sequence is TGTGCCAGCAGCTTAGGTCTGCTAGTCTCCTACGAGCAGTACTTC.

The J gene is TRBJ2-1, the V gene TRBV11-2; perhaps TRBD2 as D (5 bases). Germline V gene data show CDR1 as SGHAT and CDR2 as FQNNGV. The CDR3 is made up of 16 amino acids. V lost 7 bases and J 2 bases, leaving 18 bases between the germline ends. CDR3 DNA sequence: TGTGCCAGCACCTCCAGTGGACTCGTAACCTACAATGAGCAGTTCTTC. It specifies CASTSSGLVTYNEQFF.